This T cell receptor beta chain was recorded in a study of blood T cell repertoires in COVID-19. Study background: Researchers got acute and convalescent COVID-19 samples from the United States, Italy and Spain. T cells, B-cell-depleted T cells, or PBMCs supplied cDNA or gDNA.

Measured with immunoSEQ multiplex PCR; TCRdb has only the in-frame clones, and not every one. The sample has roughly 160,000 clones, approximately 84% seen once. Germline CDR1 is SGHAT and CDR2 is FQNNGV. This CDR3 region has 13 residues. Trimming left V 0 bases short and J 10 bases short, with 12 bases between. This TCR was recovered from a man aged 35 to 55 with acute or convalescent COVID-19. The gene calls are TRBV11-2 and TRBJ1-1; D is ambiguous. Input material: peripheral blood. The CDR3 coding sequence is TGTGCCAGCAGCTTAGATCAGAGGGCAGCAGCTTTCTTT. Translation: CASSLDQRAAAFF.